This T cell receptor (beta chain) was captured by sequencing in a study of T cell responses to AZD1222 COVID-19 vaccine. Looking at the study overall: Analyses pooled second doses at about 4 or about 12 weeks.

Remarks on this clone: Its matching antigen is unknown.

Germline values: CDR1 SNHLY, CDR2 FYNNEI. The length of the CDR3 is 15 residues. V gave up 8 bases and J gave up 1 base; unmatched junction bases: 8. Study conclusions and caveats: Clonal diversity may have been underestimated in mostly white British donors.

Measured with immunoSEQ multiplex PCR; TCRdb has only the in-frame clones, and not every one. The table has about 150,000 clones, more than 90% seen once; the top ten hold approximately 19%. The chain links TRBV2 to TRBJ2-5; 9 nucleotides align to TRBD2. Specimen: peripheral blood, collected on day 0 of AZD1222 vaccination. The sequence was collected from an adult in good health. CDR3 sequence: CASRSGLALQETQYF. In DNA, the CDR3 is TGTGCCAGCCGATCGGGACTAGCTCTCCAAGAGACCCAGTACTTC.